The source of this T cell receptor beta chain is a study of CD8 T cells in ankylosing spondylitis. Points from the study as a whole: Among TCR beta sequences, a motif of fewer than 10 highly homologous variants appeared characteristic of ankylosing spondylitis blood. Peripheral blood samples showed relatively rare disease-linked clones, and these clones were CD8+.

TCRdb re-called the 5' RACE reads through MiXCR, storing one row per CDR3 protein. The table shows 350,000 or so distinct CDR3 sequences, with 14% to 15% occurring only once. Notes on this clonotype: Antigen unknown.

Specimen: blood, either unsorted or a sorted T cell fraction (not recorded which). This sequence was found in a male donor with ankylosing spondylitis or in good health (not recorded which).

CDR3 in DNA: TGTGCCAGCAGCCACGGGACAGCTAGCAATCAGCCCCAGCATTTT. Translating gives CASSHGTASNQPQHF. V is TRBV7-2 and J is TRBJ1-5; TRBD1 aligns across 7 bases. The CDR3 spans 15 residues. The germline V gene has CDR1 SGHTA and CDR2 FQGNSA. J was trimmed by 0 bases and V by 5 bases; bases with no gene match: 4.